Below are 14 T cell receptor beta chains sequenced from a single sample in a study of blood T cell repertoires in COVID-19. Sequencing used immunoSEQ multiplex PCR; TCRdb keeps in-frame clones, though not all of them. The sample comprises a few hundred thousand clones, approximately 90% of which are singletons, and 5.5% to 8% rests with the top ten. Sequencing used peripheral blood. The receptors were sampled from a woman aged 25 to 45 who had recovered from COVID-19.

The chain uses TRBV30 and TRBJ1-5; D uncertain. Deletions cut 4 bases from V and 1 base from J, with 14 bases between. Per the germline V gene, CDR1 is GTSNPN and CDR2 is SVGIG (reference sequence). This CDR3 region has 15 residues. Written as DNA, the CDR3 is TGTGCCTGGACTTTGGGCAGTGTAAGCAATCAGCCCCAGCATTTT. Translated: CAWTLGSVSNQPQHF. Full variable domain (missing parts from reference TRBV30 and TRBJ1-5): SQTIHQWPATLVQPVGSPLSLECTVEGTSNPNLYWYRQAAGRGLQLLFYSVGIGQISSEVPQNLSASRPQDRQFILSSKKLLLSDSGFYLCAWTLGSVSNQPQHFGDGTRLSIL.

This chain uses TRBV7-9 with TRBJ1-3; 8 nucleotides align to TRBD1. The CDR3 sequence is 17 residues long. V dropped 4 bases and J dropped 2; count of bases not matched to a gene: 10. CDR1 is SEHNR, CDR2 FQNEAQ, per germline (reference sequence). CDR3 in DNA: TGTGCCAGCAGCTCTCGAGGCAGGGGGCGGACTGGAAACACCATATATTTT. Its protein product is CASSSRGRGRTGNTIYF.

V and J are TRBV5-1 and TRBJ2-7; TRBD2 aligns across 8 bases. The CDR3 length is 15 residues. The germline CDR1 and CDR2 sequences are SGHRS and YFSETQ. J lost 2 bases, V lost 4 bases, and 8 bases had no gene match. The CDR3 coding sequence is TGCGCCAGCAGCCCCTCGGGGGGGAGAACCTACGAGCAGTACTTC. Translation gives CASSPSGGRTYEQYF.

The gene calls are TRBV5-6 and TRBJ1-1; D possibly corresponds to TRBD1 (6 bases). The CDR3 has 14 amino acids. Trimming took off 2 bases at V and 4 bases at J, with 12 bases between the two ends. Germline assignment: CDR1 SGHDT and CDR2 YYEEEE. The CDR3 bases are TGTGCCAGCAGCTTACAGGGTGGGCGCACTGAAGCTTTCTTT. Translated, it gives CASSLQGGRTEAFF.

The chain is built from TRBV7-9 and TRBJ2-5, with D possibly being TRBD2 (6 bases). Germline values: CDR1 SEHNR, CDR2 FQNEAQ (reference sequence). Trimming cost V 5 bases and J 2 bases, with 18 bases left between them. The CDR3 runs to 16 residues. The CDR3 reads CASSTRGRTFQETQYF. In DNA form, the CDR3 reads TGTGCCAGCAGCACCCGAGGGAGGACATTTCAAGAGACCCAGTACTTC.

This chain links TRBV10-3 with TRBJ2-5; tentatively, D is TRBD2 (6 bases). Germline-derived CDR1 and CDR2 are ENHRY and SYGVKD. Trimming shortened V by 4 bases and J by 2 bases, and 14 bases separated the two germline ends. The CDR3 contains 15 residues. CDR3 loop: CAISVGGANQETQYF. Written as DNA, the CDR3 is TGTGCCATCAGTGTGGGGGGAGCTAATCAAGAGACCCAGTACTTC.

V gene TRBV14 combines with J gene TRBJ2-6; weak D call: TRBD1 (5 bases). Trimming left V 6 bases short and J 0 bases short, with 15 bases between. CDR3 length: 17 amino acids. CDR1 and CDR2 (germline): SGHDN, FVKESK. In nucleotides, the CDR3 is TGTGCCAGCAGTGAGGACACCACCGTCTCTGGGGCCAACGTCCTGACTTTC. Protein sequence: CASSEDTTVSGANVLTF. Looking up the rest from reference TRBV14 and TRBJ2-6 gives the full variable domain: EAGVTQFPSHSVIEKGQTVTLRCDPISGHDNLYWYRRVMGKEIKFLLHFVKESKQDESGMPNNRFLAERTGGTYSTLKVQPAELEDSGVYFCASSEDTTVSGANVLTFGAGSRLTVL.

The CDR3 region has the DNA TGTGCCAGCAGCTGGGGACAGGGGAATACTGAAGCTTTCTTT. This translates into CASSWGQGNTEAFF. This chain links TRBV11-1 with TRBJ1-1, with 10 bases fitting TRBD1. V was pared by 4 bases and J by 5 bases, with 4 bases of the junction left unmatched. The CDR3 is 14 amino acids. CDR1 and CDR2 (germline): SGHAT, FQDESV (reference sequence).

The chain joins TRBV28 to TRBJ1-2; a possible D gene is TRBD1 (5 bases). CDR1 is MDHEN, CDR2 SYDVKM, per germline. The V end was cut by 3 bases, the J end by 4 bases, with 18 bases between. This CDR3 is 16 amino acids long. In DNA, the CDR3 is TGTGCCAGCAGTTTGGGCGGGACCCCAGGCCTCTATGGCTACACCTTC. It translates to CASSLGGTPGLYGYTF.

The chain couples TRBV9 to TRBJ2-7, with D tentatively TRBD2 (6 bases). Germline lookup yields CDR1 SGDLS and CDR2 YYNGEE. V was trimmed by 3 bases and J by 4 bases, leaving 17 bases between them. The CDR3 contains 15 residues. CDR3 in DNA: TGTGCCAGCAGCGCCGGGGACTTCTTATCTTACGAGCAGTACTTC. Translated: CASSAGDFLSYEQYF.

The rearrangement uses TRBV4-3 and TRBJ1-5; TRBD1 might be the D (6 bases). CDR3 length equals 15 residues. Per the germline V gene, CDR1 is LGHNA and CDR2 is YSLEER. Trimming pared 4 bases from V and 0 bases from J, leaving 10 bases between. CDR3 sequence reads: CASSPDSNSNQPQHF. Here the CDR3 DNA reads TGCGCCAGCAGCCCGGACAGCAATAGCAATCAGCCCCAGCATTTT.

The rearrangement joins TRBV21-1 to TRBJ2-7; the D call of TRBD1 is as the table states it, not checked on the DNA. TRBV21-1 is labeled a pseudogene. The length of the CDR3 is 14 residues. CDR3 DNA: TGTGCCAGCCACCCAGGTAGGGGCGGCTACGAGCAGTACTTC. It is translated as CASHPGRGGYEQYF.

The chain carries TRBV29-1 and TRBJ2-5, with D possibly being TRBD1 (5 bases). V was trimmed by 8 bases and J by 4 bases, leaving 26 bases between them. Looked up from germline, CDR1 is SQVTM and CDR2 is ANQGSEA. This CDR3 is built from 16 residues. CDR3 coding DNA: TGCAGCACCGCGCACCGACGAACAGGCTGGGTAGAGACCCAGTACTTC. Translation gives CSTAHRRTGWVETQYF.

The chain combines TRBV9 with TRBJ2-7; D is uncertain. Trimming took 4 bases from V and 5 from J, leaving 7 bases between them. The CDR3 contains 11 residues. The germline V gene encodes CDR1 SGDLS and CDR2 YYNGEE. The CDR3 sequence: CASSSSDEQYF. The DNA for the CDR3 is TGTGCCAGCAGCTCGTCAGACGAGCAGTACTTC.